The sequence of this T cell receptor beta chain was determined in a study of cytomegalovirus exposure and HLA in healthy donors. Study-wide context: Approximately 190 million T cells yielded 117 million unique TCR beta sequences, as an earlier analysis found. Membership in the Caucasian-associated ancestry cluster was found for around four fifths of nearly 400 genotyped donors.

Trimming removed 4 bases from V and 2 bases from J; junction bases left unmatched: 9. Germline CDR1 SGHKS, CDR2 YYEKEE (reference sequence). CDR3 length equals 16 residues. Amplification used 60 Vbeta primers and 13 Jbeta primers. Libraries were prepared by immunoSEQ multiplex PCR; TCRdb keeps only in-frame clonotypes and omits some of them. In the table there are about 120,000 clones, 79% of which are singletons. Study-level results: Further analysis was carried out later, and it showed several of the most significant clusters appearing linked to common viral pathogens.

Comment on this clone: The target antigen is unknown.

V usage is TRBV5-5 and J usage is TRBJ1-2; TRBD1 agrees at 9 bases. This TCR was recovered from a man aged 30 to 45 in good health and CMV-seropositive. The sequenced sample consisted of PBMCs. CDR3 amino acids: CASSQAGTGRNYGYTF. Written as DNA, the CDR3 is TGTGCCAGCAGCCAGGCCGGGACAGGGAGAAACTATGGCTACACCTTC. Complete variable domain (other parts from reference TRBV5-5 and TRBJ1-2): DAGVTQSPTHLIKTRGQQVTLRCSPISGHKSVSWYQQVLGQGPQFIFQYYEKEERGRGNFPDRFSARQFPNYSSELNVNALLLGDSALYLCASSQAGTGRNYGYTFGSGTRLTVV.